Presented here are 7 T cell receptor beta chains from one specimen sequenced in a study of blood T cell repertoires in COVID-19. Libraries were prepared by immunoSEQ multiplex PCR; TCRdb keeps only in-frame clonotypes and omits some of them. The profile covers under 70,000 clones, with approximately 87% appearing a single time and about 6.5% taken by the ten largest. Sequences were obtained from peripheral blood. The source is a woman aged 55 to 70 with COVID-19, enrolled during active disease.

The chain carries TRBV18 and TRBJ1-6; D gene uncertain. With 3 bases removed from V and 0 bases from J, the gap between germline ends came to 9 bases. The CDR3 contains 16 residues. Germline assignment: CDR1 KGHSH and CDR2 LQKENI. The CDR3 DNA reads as TGTGCCAGCTCACCGGAATGGAGCTCCTATAATTCACCCCTCCACTTT. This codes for CASSPEWSSYNSPLHF.

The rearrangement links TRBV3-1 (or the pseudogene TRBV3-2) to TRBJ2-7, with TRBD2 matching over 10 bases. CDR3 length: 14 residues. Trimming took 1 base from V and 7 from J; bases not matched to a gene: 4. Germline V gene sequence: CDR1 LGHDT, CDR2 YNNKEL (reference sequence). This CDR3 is CASSQGPSGREQYF. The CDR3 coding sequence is TGTGCCAGCAGCCAAGGCCCTAGCGGGAGAGAGCAGTACTTC.

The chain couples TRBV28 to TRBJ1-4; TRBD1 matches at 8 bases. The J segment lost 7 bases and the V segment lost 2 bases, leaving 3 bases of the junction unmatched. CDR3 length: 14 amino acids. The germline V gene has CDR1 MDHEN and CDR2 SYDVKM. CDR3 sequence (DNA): TGTGCCAGCAGTTTACAGGGGGCGCTTGAAAAACTGTTTTTT. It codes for CASSLQGALEKLFF.

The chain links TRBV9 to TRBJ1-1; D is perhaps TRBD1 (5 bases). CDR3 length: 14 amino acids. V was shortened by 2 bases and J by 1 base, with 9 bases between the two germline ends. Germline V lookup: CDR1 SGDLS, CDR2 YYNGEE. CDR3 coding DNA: TGTGCCAGCAGCGTGACAGATAGGAACACTGAAGCTTTCTTT. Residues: CASSVTDRNTEAFF.

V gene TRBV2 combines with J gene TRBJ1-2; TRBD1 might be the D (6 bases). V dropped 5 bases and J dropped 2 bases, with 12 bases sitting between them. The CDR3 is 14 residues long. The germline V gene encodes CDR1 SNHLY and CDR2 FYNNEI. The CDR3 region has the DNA TGTGCCAGCAGTCGTGCGGGGGCCAACTATGGCTACACCTTC. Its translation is CASSRAGANYGYTF.

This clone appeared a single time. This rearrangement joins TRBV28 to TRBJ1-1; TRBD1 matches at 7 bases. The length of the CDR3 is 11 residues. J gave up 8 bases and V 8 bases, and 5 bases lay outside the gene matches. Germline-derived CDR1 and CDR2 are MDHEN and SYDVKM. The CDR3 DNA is TGTGCCAGCGAAGGGGGCGCAGAAGCTTTCTTT. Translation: CASEGGAEAFF.

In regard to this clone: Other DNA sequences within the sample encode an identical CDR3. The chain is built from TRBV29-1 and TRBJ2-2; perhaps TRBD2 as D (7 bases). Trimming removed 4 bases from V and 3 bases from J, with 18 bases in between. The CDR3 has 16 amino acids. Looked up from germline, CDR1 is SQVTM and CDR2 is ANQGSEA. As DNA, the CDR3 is TGCAGCGTTGGCTGGGGGGGGGCCCCTTACACCGGGGAGCTGTTTTTT. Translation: CSVGWGGAPYTGELFF.